The 8 T cell receptor beta chains below come from one sample, sequenced in a study of cytomegalovirus exposure and HLA in healthy donors. The PCR used 60 Vbeta and 13 Jbeta primers. Some clones are missing from TCRdb's copy, which holds only in-frame ones; the method was immunoSEQ multiplex PCR. The data show over 70,000 clones, 80% seen once. Sequences were obtained from PBMCs. These receptors were collected from a woman aged 45-65 years in good health and CMV-seropositive.

The J gene is TRBJ2-1, the V gene TRBV6-5, with TRBD1 as a possible D gene (6 bases). Germline CDR1 is MNHEY and CDR2 is SVGAGI. V was shortened by 0 bases and J by 4 bases, with 10 bases between the two germline ends. This CDR3 is built from 15 residues. CDR3 bases: TGTGCCAGCAGTTACTCAGGACAGCAATACAATGAGCAGTTCTTC. It yields the protein CASSYSGQQYNEQFF.

The rearrangement links TRBV4-1 to TRBJ1-1, with a possible D match to TRBD1 (5 bases). V shed 6 bases and J shed 1 base, with 12 bases lying between them. Per the germline V gene, CDR1 is MGHRA and CDR2 is YSYEKL. This CDR3 has 14 residues. This chain's CDR3 is CASRTTVGNTEAFF. In nucleotides, the CDR3 is TGCGCCAGCAGGACGACAGTAGGGAACACTGAAGCTTTCTTT.

This chain joins TRBV15 and TRBJ2-1; D is unresolved. Germline CDR1 reads LNHNV; CDR2 reads YYDKDF (reference sequence). V was trimmed by 4 bases and J by 6 bases, leaving 7 bases between them. The CDR3 runs 12 residues. DNA for the CDR3: TGTGCCACCAGCATCGGTCCCAATGAGCAGTTCTTC. It yields the protein CATSIGPNEQFF. Supplemented by reference TRBV15 and TRBJ2-1, the full variable domain reads DAMVIQNPRYQVTQFGKPVTLSCSQTLNHNVMYWYQQKSSQAPKLLFHYYDKDFNNEADTPDNFQSRRPNTSFCFLDIRSPGLGDTAMYLCATSIGPNEQFFGPGTRLTVL.

The chain is built from TRBV29-1 and TRBJ1-2; D uncertain. Between the trimmed V and J ends, which lost 4 bases and 4 bases, there was a span of 7 bases. The CDR3 totals 11 residues. The V gene's germline CDR1 is SQVTM and CDR2 ANQGSEA. CDR3 DNA sequence: TGCAGCGTTGGCGAGAGCTATGGCTACACCTTC. This translates into CSVGESYGYTF. Drawing the rest from reference TRBV29-1 and TRBJ1-2, the complete variable domain is SAVISQKPSRDICQRGTSLTIQCQVDSQVTMMFWYRQQPGQSLTLIATANQGSEATYESGFVIDKFPISRPNLTFSTLTVSNMSPEDSSIYLCSVGESYGYTFGSGTRLTVV.

This clone was seen just once. This chain uses TRBV4-1 with TRBJ1-5; D gene uncertain. CDR3 length equals 16 residues. Trimming stripped 0 bases from V and 1 base from J, with 10 bases between. CDR1 is MGHRA, CDR2 YSYEKL, per germline. CDR3 coding DNA: TGCGCCAGCAGCCAAGATTCGGGGTCCAGCAATCAGCCCCAGCATTTT. The encoded protein is CASSQDSGSSNQPQHF.

The chain is built from TRBV28 and TRBJ1-3; 10 bases map to TRBD1. The CDR3 runs 14 residues. Germline CDR1 is MDHEN and CDR2 is SYDVKM. V gave up 3 bases and J gave up 6 bases; unmatched junction bases: 2. The CDR3 coding sequence is TGTGCCAGCAGTTTGGGACAGGGGATAAACACCATATATTTT. Its translation: CASSLGQGINTIYF.

The chain uses TRBV19 and TRBJ1-1; the D is unclear. The CDR3 covers 13 residues. With 7 bases removed from V and 1 base from J, the gap between germline ends came to 10 bases. Germline loops: CDR1 LNHDA, CDR2 SQIVND (reference sequence). CDR3 DNA sequence: TGTGCCAGTATCGCCGCGAGGAACACTGAAGCTTTCTTT. It specifies CASIAARNTEAFF.

The V call is TRBV4-1, the J call TRBJ2-1; TRBD2 might be the D (6 bases). V lost 0 bases to trimming and J lost 6 bases, with 15 bases between them. This CDR3 is 16 amino acids long. Germline loops: CDR1 MGHRA, CDR2 YSYEKL. CDR3 bases: TGCGCCAGCAGCCAAGATCCTGGGGGGTTGGTCAATGAGCAGTTCTTC. Its translation is CASSQDPGGLVNEQFF.